This T cell receptor beta chain appears in the sequencing data of a study of blood T cells in healthy people across ages. The CDR3 covers 16 residues. Trimming took off 5 bases at V and 0 bases at J, with 15 bases between the two ends. Germline CDR1 and CDR2: SGHKS and YYEKEE (reference sequence). Together with a sample-barcoded 5' primer, a J-beta primer mix was included in a second PCR lasting about 6 to 11 cycles. TCRdb analysed the 5' RACE reads with MiXCR anew, one entry per CDR3 protein. The sample includes about 680,000 distinct CDR3 sequences, more than 40% seen only once; the top ten take around a third.

Sequencing was done on a sample of blood. V gene TRBV5-5 combines with J gene TRBJ1-5; D not certain. The source is a woman aged 55 to 70 in good health. CDR3: CASRPEIGNSNQPQHF. The CDR3 nucleotides read TGTGCCAGCAGGCCAGAGATAGGCAATAGCAATCAGCCCCAGCATTTT.